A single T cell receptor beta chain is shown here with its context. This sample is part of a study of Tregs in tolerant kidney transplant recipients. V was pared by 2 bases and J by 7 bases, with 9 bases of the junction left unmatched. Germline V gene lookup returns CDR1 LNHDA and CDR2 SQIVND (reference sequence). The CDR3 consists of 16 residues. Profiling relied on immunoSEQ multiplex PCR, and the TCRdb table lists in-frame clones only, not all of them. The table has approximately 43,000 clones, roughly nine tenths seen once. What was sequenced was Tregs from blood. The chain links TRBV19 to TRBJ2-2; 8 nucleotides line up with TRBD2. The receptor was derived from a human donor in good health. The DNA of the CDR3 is TGTGCCAGTAGTATACTCCCGGGAGGGAGGAGCGGGGAGCTGTTTTTT. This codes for CASSILPGGRSGELFF.